This T cell receptor (beta chain) emerged from a study of CD8+CD57+ T cells in acquired aplastic anemia. CDR3 size: 12 residues. Trimming left V 5 bases short and J 6 bases short, with 11 bases between. In germline, CDR1 is SNHLY, CDR2 FYNNEI. It was genomic DNA that served as the template for profiling TCR beta VDJ and CDR3. TCRdb analysed the reads with MiXCR anew, one entry per CDR3 protein. This sample has 350,000 to 450,000 distinct CDR3 sequences, with around 68% found just once. The material sequenced was sorted CD4+, CD8+, or CD8+CD57+ T cells (not recorded which) from PBMCs. The sequence was obtained from a human donor in good health, serving as a control. The chain couples TRBV2 to TRBJ2-7; D call uncertain. DNA of the CDR3: TGTGCCAGCAGTCTACCCTCCCCCGAGCAGTACTTC. This translates into CASSLPSPEQYF.